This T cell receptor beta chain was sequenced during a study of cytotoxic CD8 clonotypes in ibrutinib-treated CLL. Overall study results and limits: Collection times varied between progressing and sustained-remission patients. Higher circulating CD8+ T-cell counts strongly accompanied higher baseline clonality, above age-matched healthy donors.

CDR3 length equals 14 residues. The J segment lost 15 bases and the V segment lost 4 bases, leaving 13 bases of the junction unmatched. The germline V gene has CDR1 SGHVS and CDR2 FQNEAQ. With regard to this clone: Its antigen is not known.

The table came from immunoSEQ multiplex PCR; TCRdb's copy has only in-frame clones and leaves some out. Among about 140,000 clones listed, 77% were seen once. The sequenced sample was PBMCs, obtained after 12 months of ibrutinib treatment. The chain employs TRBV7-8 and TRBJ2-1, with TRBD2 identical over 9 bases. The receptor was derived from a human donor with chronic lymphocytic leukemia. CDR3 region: CASSSGLAGVLPFF. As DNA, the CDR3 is TGTGCCAGCAGCTCCGGATTAGCGGGAGTGTTGCCGTTCTTC.